A selection of T cell receptor beta chains follows, all from one sample in a study of blood T cell repertoires in COVID-19. Using immunoSEQ multiplex PCR, the repertoire was profiled, and TCRdb retains in-frame clones only, with some absent. This table holds under 300,000 clones, approximately 84% found once. Sequencing was performed on peripheral blood. These receptors were obtained from a man aged 50-59 years with acute or convalescent COVID-19. Both conserved end residues are part of each CDR3.

J | V | CDR3
TRBJ1-5 | TRBV19 | CASRADRAGNQPQHF
TRBJ1-5 | TRBV10-2 | CASSESGTGYSNQPQHF
TRBJ2-6 | TRBV9 | CASSVGLDRDYSGANVLTF
TRBJ2-7 | TRBV7-6 | CASSGLTGKSSYEQYF
TRBJ2-1 | TRBV14 | CASSQVSGSYNEQFF
TRBJ1-4 | TRBV19 | CASSAGTANEKLFF
TRBJ2-3 | TRBV27 | CASSFETGGRVAQYF
TRBJ2-5 | TRBV28 | CASSSLAGEGETQYF
TRBJ1-1 | TRBV6-5 | CASSYARLNTEAFF
TRBJ2-2 | TRBV5-1 | CASRKKPPGAAAGELFF
TRBJ1-1 | TRBV7-6 | CASSPGGQAFF
TRBJ2-3 | TRBV7-9 | CASSLVAGGLGTDTQYF
TRBJ1-5 | TRBV14 | CASSQDHGVNQPQHF
TRBJ2-5 | TRBV6-6 | CASSRDYTETQYF
TRBJ2-7 | TRBV10-2 | CASTRLGQGRNEQYF
TRBJ2-7 | TRBV12-3/TRBV12-4 | CASSRTSGYEQYF
TRBJ2-7 | TRBV18 | CASSPPVALEQYF
TRBJ1-4 | TRBV13 | CASSLRSNEKLFF
TRBJ2-3 | TRBV6-6 | CASSTQGSRNTDTQYF
TRBJ1-5 | TRBV4-1 | CASSSQVNQPQHF
TRBJ1-5 | TRBV9 | CASSGGTGDPQHF
TRBJ2-7 | TRBV7-6 | CASSLGDTYEQYF
TRBJ1-2 | TRBV7-9 | CASSSSDRGWYGYTF
TRBJ1-2 | TRBV24-1 | CATSDSGTGGDGYTF
TRBJ1-2 | TRBV5-8 | CASSSWTLGGYTF
TRBJ1-2 | TRBV19 | CASRGSGYGYTF
TRBJ2-2 | TRBV6-5 | CASRTTPVTGELFF
TRBJ2-7 | TRBV5-1 | CASSLNAGDEQYF
TRBJ1-6 | TRBV19 | CASSTQGVSPLHF
TRBJ1-5 | TRBV27 | CASSSKQGYNQPQHF
TRBJ1-2 | TRBV7-9 | CASSFLQGARYTF
TRBJ1-5 | TRBV7-9 | CASSSGPGFPQPQHF
TRBJ2-1 | TRBV2 | CASRAVAGDYNEQFF
TRBJ2-2 | TRBV7-9 | CASSSGRQGIIGELFF
TRBJ1-1 | TRBV18 | CASSPPSRIEAFF
TRBJ1-1 | TRBV12-3/TRBV12-4 | CASSFGTTEAFF
TRBJ2-4 | TRBV5-5 | CASSPEPIVAKNIQYF
TRBJ1-1 | TRBV6-5 | CASSSQSGSTEAFF
TRBJ1-2 | TRBV2 | CASSARFNYGYTF
TRBJ2-2 | TRBV11-3 | CASSLFESNTGELFF
TRBJ1-6 | TRBV9 | CASSAIGDSSASLHF
TRBJ1-1 | TRBV7-6 | CASSLAAQRNTEAFF
TRBJ2-2 | TRBV19 | CASSIGGSNTGELFF
TRBJ2-1 | TRBV25-1 | CASSLAGGPSFNEQFF
TRBJ2-5 | TRBV3-1/TRBV3-2 | CASRTGGQETQYF
TRBJ1-5 | TRBV24-1 | CATSASTGGSYNQPQHF
TRBJ2-7 | TRBV2 | CASGGLISGGDEQYF
TRBJ1-6 | TRBV25-1 | CASSELGSGNSPLHF
TRBJ2-1 | TRBV7-3 | CASSVQGGLAGRGNEQFF
TRBJ1-1 | TRBV5-1 | CASSLTGTEAFF
TRBJ2-7 | TRBV15 | CATSRVAGPNYEQYF
TRBJ1-1 | TRBV9 | CASSPPEGHLTTEAFF
TRBJ1-3 | TRBV19 | CATGGFVNTIYF
TRBJ1-5 | TRBV7-2 | CASSPQARGDQPQHF
TRBJ1-4 | TRBV5-1 | CASSPSTGGITNEKLFF